This is a list of T cell receptor beta chains from one sample in a study of T cell repertoires in cytomegalovirus infection. TCRdb passed the reads through MiXCR, listing each CDR3 protein once. The sample lists around 900,000 distinct CDR3 sequences; 31% were seen once. Their antigen targets remain unknown. The sequenced sample was cultured CD8+ T cells from PBMCs, obtained from culture after CMV antigen stimulation. The receptor set was obtained from a human donor in good health (CMV status not recorded). Some clones in this sample may be carry-over from other donors' samples. The CDR3 runs from the conserved cysteine through the conserved F or W. Each record gives: CDR3 DNA, CDR3 protein, V gene, D gene, clone size, J gene, CDR3 length. The D gene is left open where the match is weak. The size of a clone is reported for some rows only, either as once, few or many, or as a class for expanded clones.

cdr3_nt: TGTGCCAGCTCACCTTTCTCAGGGCCGAGTAACTATGGCTACACCTTC
cdr3_aa: CASSPFSGPSNYGYTF
v_call: TRBV18
d_call: NA
clone_size: NA
j_call: TRBJ1-2
cdr3_length: 16

cdr3_nt: TGTGCCAGCAGCCGGGGTTTGAACACTGAAGCTTTCTTT
cdr3_aa: CASSRGLNTEAFF
v_call: TRBV19
d_call: NA
clone_size: many
j_call: TRBJ1-1
cdr3_length: 13

cdr3_nt: TGTGCCAGCAGACGGACAGGGGAAGGTTTCGAGCAGTACTTC
cdr3_aa: CASRRTGEGFEQYF
v_call: TRBV12-3/TRBV12-4
d_call: TRBD1
clone_size: NA
j_call: TRBJ2-7
cdr3_length: 14

cdr3_nt: TGTGCCAGCAGCGTAGGACAGGGGGCGGACTATGGCTACACCTTC
cdr3_aa: CASSVGQGADYGYTF
v_call: TRBV9
d_call: TRBD1
clone_size: NA
j_call: TRBJ1-2
cdr3_length: 15

cdr3_nt: TGTGCCAGCAGCCCTGATAGTCAGCCCCAGCATTTT
cdr3_aa: CASSPDSQPQHF
v_call: TRBV27
d_call: NA
clone_size: NA
j_call: TRBJ1-5
cdr3_length: 12

cdr3_nt: TGTGCCACCAGCGGGGCTGGGGCCAAAAACATTCAGTACTTC
cdr3_aa: CATSGAGAKNIQYF
v_call: TRBV15
d_call: NA
clone_size: NA
j_call: TRBJ2-4
cdr3_length: 14

cdr3_nt: TGTGCCAGCAGGGACCGCTCCGGGGAGCTGTTTTTT
cdr3_aa: CASRDRSGELFF
v_call: TRBV27
d_call: NA
clone_size: many
j_call: TRBJ2-2
cdr3_length: 12

cdr3_nt: TGTGCCAGCTGCATAGGTTTACCACCCTGGGATGAGCAGTTCTTC
cdr3_aa: CASCIGLPPWDEQFF
v_call: TRBV7-2
d_call: NA
clone_size: NA
j_call: TRBJ2-1
cdr3_length: 15

cdr3_nt: TGTGCCAGCAGGGGCCTCTATGGCTACACCTTC
cdr3_aa: CASRGLYGYTF
v_call: TRBV27
d_call: NA
clone_size: NA
j_call: TRBJ1-2
cdr3_length: 11

cdr3_nt: TGTGCCAGCAGCCCCCCGACCGGGGCGGACACTGAAGCTTTCTTT
cdr3_aa: CASSPPTGADTEAFF
v_call: TRBV7-9
d_call: NA
clone_size: few
j_call: TRBJ1-1
cdr3_length: 15

cdr3_nt: TGTGCCAGCAGTTACTCGATCGGCCCTGAAGCTTTCTTT
cdr3_aa: CASSYSIGPEAFF
v_call: TRBV6-2/TRBV6-3
d_call: NA
clone_size: many
j_call: TRBJ1-1
cdr3_length: 13

cdr3_nt: TGTGCCAGCAGTGAGTCGACAGCGGTCCCTGAAGCTTTCTTT
cdr3_aa: CASSESTAVPEAFF
v_call: TRBV5-6
d_call: NA
clone_size: NA
j_call: TRBJ1-1
cdr3_length: 14

cdr3_nt: TGTGCCAGCAGTTTAAGGGGGGCGCAAGAGACCCAGTACTTC
cdr3_aa: CASSLRGAQETQYF
v_call: TRBV27
d_call: NA
clone_size: NA
j_call: TRBJ2-5
cdr3_length: 14

cdr3_nt: TGTGCCAGCAGCCTTAGCGGGGGGGCAGTCGAGCAGTACTTC
cdr3_aa: CASSLSGGAVEQYF
v_call: TRBV7-8
d_call: TRBD2
clone_size: NA
j_call: TRBJ2-7
cdr3_length: 14

cdr3_nt: TGCGCCAGCAGTCCGGAGGGTCCGAGAGATACGCAGTATTTT
cdr3_aa: CASSPEGPRDTQYF
v_call: TRBV4-1
d_call: NA
clone_size: NA
j_call: TRBJ2-3
cdr3_length: 14

cdr3_nt: TGTGCCAGACCGGGACTGAAATTCGAAGAGACCCAGTACTTC
cdr3_aa: CARPGLKFEETQYF
v_call: TRBV5-8
d_call: NA
clone_size: NA
j_call: TRBJ2-5
cdr3_length: 14

cdr3_nt: TGTGCCTCCTGGACAGGATTGCAAGAGACCCAGTACTTC
cdr3_aa: CASWTGLQETQYF
v_call: TRBV10-3
d_call: TRBD1
clone_size: many
j_call: TRBJ2-5
cdr3_length: 13

cdr3_nt: TGCGCCAGCAGCCAAGAAATCTGGGGAGGGGAGACCCAGTACTTC
cdr3_aa: CASSQEIWGGETQYF
v_call: TRBV4-3
d_call: TRBD2
clone_size: NA
j_call: TRBJ2-5
cdr3_length: 15

cdr3_nt: TGCGCCAGCAGCTGGGACACAGATTCTATGAACACTGAAGCTTTCTTT
cdr3_aa: CASSWDTDSMNTEAFF
v_call: TRBV5-1
d_call: NA
clone_size: NA
j_call: TRBJ1-1
cdr3_length: 16

cdr3_nt: TGTGCCAGTAGTATCGGAAAGCCCTCCTATAATTCACCCCTCCACTTT
cdr3_aa: CASSIGKPSYNSPLHF
v_call: TRBV19
d_call: NA
clone_size: NA
j_call: TRBJ1-6
cdr3_length: 16

cdr3_nt: TGTGCCAGCAGCGATCCGGGACATCCGAGCTCCTACAATGAGCAGTTCTTC
cdr3_aa: CASSDPGHPSSYNEQFF
v_call: TRBV7-6
d_call: NA
clone_size: many
j_call: TRBJ2-1
cdr3_length: 17

cdr3_nt: TGTGCCAGTAGTATAGCGACAGGGGCGATCTCTGGGGCCAACGTCCTGACTTTC
cdr3_aa: CASSIATGAISGANVLTF
v_call: TRBV19
d_call: TRBD1
clone_size: NA
j_call: TRBJ2-6
cdr3_length: 18

cdr3_nt: TGTGCCAGCAGTTTATGGGAGACTGAAGCTTTCTTT
cdr3_aa: CASSLWETEAFF
v_call: TRBV12-3/TRBV12-4
d_call: NA
clone_size: many
j_call: TRBJ1-1
cdr3_length: 12

cdr3_nt: TGTGCCAGCAGTTCCTTAGCGGGGGGGATCTCCTACAATGAGCAGTTCTTC
cdr3_aa: CASSSLAGGISYNEQFF
v_call: TRBV6-2/TRBV6-3
d_call: TRBD2
clone_size: few
j_call: TRBJ2-1
cdr3_length: 17

cdr3_nt: TGTGCCAGCAGCTCAACTCCAGGGTTTGATACGCAGTATTTT
cdr3_aa: CASSSTPGFDTQYF
v_call: TRBV7-3
d_call: NA
clone_size: many
j_call: TRBJ2-3
cdr3_length: 14

cdr3_nt: TGTGCCAGCAGCGGGAGGACATACCAAGAGACCCAGTACTTC
cdr3_aa: CASSGRTYQETQYF
v_call: TRBV7-9
d_call: NA
clone_size: NA
j_call: TRBJ2-5
cdr3_length: 14

cdr3_nt: TGTGCCAGCAGCTTGGGTGCTTTGTCCGATGAGCAGTTCTTC
cdr3_aa: CASSLGALSDEQFF
v_call: TRBV5-4
d_call: NA
clone_size: NA
j_call: TRBJ2-1
cdr3_length: 14

cdr3_nt: TGTGCCAGCAGCGTACTAGCGGGCCTCTCCTACGAGCAGTACTTC
cdr3_aa: CASSVLAGLSYEQYF
v_call: TRBV7-2
d_call: TRBD2
clone_size: NA
j_call: TRBJ2-7
cdr3_length: 15

cdr3_nt: TGCAGCGTTGCCGGACAGGGGAGCTATGGCTACACCTTC
cdr3_aa: CSVAGQGSYGYTF
v_call: TRBV29-1
d_call: TRBD1
clone_size: NA
j_call: TRBJ1-2
cdr3_length: 13

cdr3_nt: TGTGCCAGCACCTCTCTTGGGGTAGCCAAAAACATTCAGTACTTC
cdr3_aa: CASTSLGVAKNIQYF
v_call: TRBV12-3/TRBV12-4
d_call: NA
clone_size: few
j_call: TRBJ2-4
cdr3_length: 15

cdr3_nt: TGTGCCAGCAGTGCCCGAGGGACAGTGGGGATCGAGACCCAGTACTTC
cdr3_aa: CASSARGTVGIETQYF
v_call: TRBV12-3/TRBV12-4
d_call: TRBD1
clone_size: once
j_call: TRBJ2-5
cdr3_length: 16

cdr3_nt: TGCGCCAGCAGCCAAGACGGGACAGGGGGCTCGAATGAGCAGTTCTTC
cdr3_aa: CASSQDGTGGSNEQFF
v_call: TRBV4-1
d_call: TRBD1
clone_size: NA
j_call: TRBJ2-1
cdr3_length: 16

cdr3_nt: TGTGCCAGCAGCCCCTACTACGACGAGCAGTTCTTC
cdr3_aa: CASSPYYDEQFF
v_call: TRBV14
d_call: NA
clone_size: NA
j_call: TRBJ2-1
cdr3_length: 12

cdr3_nt: TGTGCCAGCGCCCGGGAGTACCAAGAGACCCAGTACTTC
cdr3_aa: CASAREYQETQYF
v_call: TRBV28
d_call: NA
clone_size: NA
j_call: TRBJ2-5
cdr3_length: 13

cdr3_nt: TGTGCTAGTGGTTTTGGTGAGCAGTTCTTC
cdr3_aa: CASGFGEQFF
v_call: TRBV12-5
d_call: NA
clone_size: few
j_call: TRBJ2-1
cdr3_length: 10

cdr3_nt: TGTGCCAGCAGTTTAGCCGGGCAGGGGTTGAACACTGAAGCTTTCTTT
cdr3_aa: CASSLAGQGLNTEAFF
v_call: TRBV12-3/TRBV12-4
d_call: NA
clone_size: NA
j_call: TRBJ1-1
cdr3_length: 16

cdr3_nt: TGTGCAAGTTTCCGGGACAGCTACGAGCAGTACTTC
cdr3_aa: CASFRDSYEQYF
v_call: TRBV2
d_call: TRBD1
clone_size: NA
j_call: TRBJ2-7
cdr3_length: 12

cdr3_nt: TGTGCCAGCAGTTTTATCCTGGAACCCCCGGGGGAGCTGTTTTTT
cdr3_aa: CASSFILEPPGELFF
v_call: TRBV28
d_call: NA
clone_size: NA
j_call: TRBJ2-2
cdr3_length: 15

cdr3_nt: TGTGCCAGCAGTTATAAATTTCCAGATACGCAGTATTTT
cdr3_aa: CASSYKFPDTQYF
v_call: TRBV6-2/TRBV6-3
d_call: NA
clone_size: few
j_call: TRBJ2-3
cdr3_length: 13

cdr3_nt: TGCAGTGCTAGAGACGGGGGCCTTAGCTCCTACGAGCAGTACTTC
cdr3_aa: CSARDGGLSSYEQYF
v_call: TRBV20-1
d_call: NA
clone_size: NA
j_call: TRBJ2-7
cdr3_length: 15